Each of the 30 T cell receptor beta chains below was sequenced from the same sample in a study of cytomegalovirus exposure and HLA in healthy donors (dated by TCRdb to about 2017). The library was made by the immunoSEQ multiplex PCR assay. For the multiplex PCR, a mixture combining 60 forward primers for TCR Vbeta segments and 13 reverse primers for TCR Jbeta segments was used. TCRdb stores this immuneACCESS table with in-frame sequences only. Part of the clones is absent; in the studies checked, under half of the shortfall reflects unresolved V genes, and no reason is known for the rest. The sample table shows about 110,000 clones, and 82% are seen once. The ten largest clones capture around 2.7% of the sample. The sample taken for sequencing was PBMCs. The receptors derive from a woman in her late teens or twenties in good health and CMV-seronegative.

CDR3 amino acids: CASRVVGRNTEAFF. For the CDR3, the DNA is TGTGCCAGCCGAGTGGTGGGGAGGAACACTGAAGCTTTCTTT. J is TRBJ1-1 and V is TRBV7-2; D ambiguous. Trimming left V 8 bases short and J 1 base short, with 14 bases between. The CDR3 consists of 14 residues. Germline values: CDR1 SGHTA, CDR2 FQGNSA.

The chain recombines TRBV30 with TRBJ1-1; D possibly corresponds to TRBD1 (6 bases). The CDR3 loop spans 12 amino acids. Germline V gene lookup returns CDR1 GTSNPN and CDR2 SVGIG (reference sequence). V was trimmed by 4 bases and J by 4 bases, leaving 10 bases between them. The DNA for the CDR3 is TGTGCCTGGAATGCAGGGGTCACTGAAGCTTTCTTT. Its translation: CAWNAGVTEAFF.

This clone appeared once. The V and J genes are TRBV5-6 and TRBJ2-1, with TRBD1 matching 7 bases. CDR1 and CDR2 (germline): SGHDT, YYEEEE. The CDR3 covers 16 residues. The V segment lost 3 bases and the J segment 1 base; nucleotides outside the gene matches: 7. The CDR3, as DNA: TGTGCCAGCAGCTCGGTGACAGGGCATTCCTACAATGAGCAGTTCTTC. Protein sequence: CASSSVTGHSYNEQFF.

The chain carries TRBV19 and TRBJ1-1; D gene unclear. The CDR3 covers 11 residues. V lost 7 bases and J lost 1, with 4 bases in between. The V gene's germline CDR1 is LNHDA and CDR2 SQIVND (reference sequence). The CDR3 sequence is CASTRNTEAFF. In DNA, the CDR3 is TGTGCCAGTACGAGGAACACTGAAGCTTTCTTT.

This clone was seen once. The chain links TRBV28 to TRBJ2-1; 10 nucleotides match TRBD1. Germline trimming cut 3 bases from V and 2 bases from J; bases unmatched to any gene: 4. Looked up from germline, CDR1 is MDHEN and CDR2 is SYDVKM. CDR3 size: 16 residues. The CDR3, as DNA: TGTGCCAGCAGTTTCCCCGGGACAGGGGCCTACAATGAGCAGTTCTTC. Encoded protein: CASSFPGTGAYNEQFF.

The gene calls are TRBV19 and TRBJ2-3; 11 positions match TRBD2. The V gene end was trimmed by 5 bases and the J gene end by 2 bases; junction bases not matched to a gene: 9. The CDR3 consists of 17 residues. Germline V CDR1 and CDR2: LNHDA, SQIVND (reference sequence). DNA of the CDR3: TGTGCCAGTAGTCCCGGGACTAGCGGAGGCCTCACAGATACGCAGTATTTT. Encoded protein: CASSPGTSGGLTDTQYF.

The rearrangement uses TRBV11-3 and TRBJ2-1; TRBD1 is a possible D gene (6 bases). V shed 6 bases and J shed 2 bases, with 11 bases lying between them. Germline loops: CDR1 SGHNT, CDR2 YENEEA. This CDR3 region has 14 residues. CDR3: CASRRDTAYNEQFF. In DNA, the CDR3 is TGTGCCAGCAGACGGGACACGGCCTACAATGAGCAGTTCTTC.

The chain employs TRBV7-6 and TRBJ2-7, with 7 nucleotides matching TRBD2. This CDR3 comprises 15 residues. CDR1 is SGHVS and CDR2 is FNYEAQ in the germline V gene. V shed 1 base, J shed 2 bases, and the junction held 5 bases outside the gene matches. The CDR3 loop reads CASSLERGITYEQYF. DNA for the CDR3: TGTGCCAGCAGCTTAGAGCGGGGAATCACCTACGAGCAGTACTTC.

The genes are TRBV6-1 and TRBJ2-7; D perhaps matches TRBD2 (6 bases). The V end was cut by 0 bases, the J end by 1 base, with 10 bases between. The CDR3 consists of 15 residues. Germline CDR1 MNHNS, CDR2 SASEGT. The CDR3 region has the DNA TGTGCCAGCAGTGAAGCTTGGAGGGTGTCCTACGAGCAGTACTTC. Its translation: CASSEAWRVSYEQYF.

This clone showed up just once. This chain links TRBV6-5 with TRBJ1-2, with D uncertain. CDR1 is MNHEY and CDR2 is SVGAGI in the germline V gene. The CDR3 loop spans 12 amino acids. Trimming stripped 6 bases from V and 8 bases from J, with 13 bases between. The CDR3 here is CASSPGRRGYTF. The CDR3 DNA reads TGTGCCAGCAGCCCCGGCCGCAGGGGCTACACCTTC.

This clone was observed a handful of times. The V and J genes are TRBV27 and TRBJ1-3; 11 bases are a match to TRBD1. Per the germline V gene, CDR1 is MNHEY and CDR2 is SMNVEV (reference sequence). V trimming: 3 bases; J trimming: 7 bases; junction bases outside the gene matches: 5. This CDR3 has 15 residues. CDR3 region: CASSLGQGVGNTIYF. CDR3 nucleotide sequence: TGTGCCAGCAGTTTGGGACAGGGGGTCGGGAACACCATATATTTT.

In this sample, this clone turned up once. The V call is TRBV19, the J call TRBJ1-1; 9 bases fit TRBD1. Trimming removed 6 bases from V and 4 bases from J; junction bases left unmatched: 9. Germline lookup yields CDR1 LNHDA and CDR2 SQIVND (reference sequence). This CDR3 spans 15 amino acids. DNA for the CDR3: TGTGCCAGTAGGCTGACAGGGGGGGAGAGCACTGAAGCTTTCTTT. Residues: CASRLTGGESTEAFF.

The V and J genes are TRBV7-9 and TRBJ2-1, with TRBD2 matching 12 bases. CDR1 is SEHNR, CDR2 FQNEAQ, per germline (reference sequence). The V gene end was trimmed by 0 bases and the J gene end by 9 bases; junction bases not matched to a gene: 9. The CDR3 length is 17 residues. The CDR3 loop is CASSLAHLTSGRIEQFF. CDR3 DNA sequence: TGTGCCAGCAGCTTAGCGCATCTGACTAGCGGGAGAATTGAGCAGTTCTTC.

The CDR3 spells CASTGILNTGELFF. CDR3 in DNA: TGTGCCAGCACCGGGATTCTCAACACCGGGGAGCTGTTTTTT. V gene TRBV7-2 combines with J gene TRBJ2-2; TRBD2 might be the D (5 bases). The V end was cut by 7 bases, the J end by 2 bases, with 11 bases between. Germline loops: CDR1 SGHTA, CDR2 FQGNSA. The CDR3 spans 14 residues. The entire variable domain, with the rest obtained from reference TRBV7-2 and TRBJ2-2, is as follows: GAGVSQSPSNKVTEKGKDVELRCDPISGHTALYWYRQSLGQGLEFLIYFQGNSAPDKSGLPSDRFSAERTGGSVSTLTIQRTQQEDSAVYLCASTGILNTGELFFGEGSRLTVL.

The chain employs TRBV30 and TRBJ1-2; 9 nucleotides line up with TRBD1. The CDR3 covers 14 residues. Germline CDR1 is GTSNPN and CDR2 is SVGIG (reference sequence). V was pared by 2 bases and J by 3 bases, with 4 bases of the junction left unmatched. CDR3 sequence (DNA): TGTGCCTGGAGTTCCGGGACAGGGTACTATGGCTACACCTTC. This sequence encodes CAWSSGTGYYGYTF.

The V and J genes are TRBV27 and TRBJ1-2, with TRBD1 matching over 7 bases. V dropped 5 bases and J dropped 8; count of bases not matched to a gene: 11. The CDR3 is made up of 14 amino acids. CDR1 and CDR2 (germline): MNHEY, SMNVEV (reference sequence). CDR3 DNA: TGTGCCAGCAGTCCGAAACAGGGGTGGGGGGGCTACACCTTC. Translated: CASSPKQGWGGYTF.

This clone has a single count. The genes are TRBV10-3 and TRBJ1-1; D gene unclear. The CDR3 extends over 11 amino acids. Germline V CDR1 and CDR2: ENHRY, SYGVKD. Trimming shortened V by 3 bases and J by 7 bases, and 6 bases separated the two germline ends. CDR3 protein: CAISDEGEAFF. DNA of the CDR3: TGTGCCATCAGTGACGAGGGTGAAGCTTTCTTT.

The chain is built from TRBV19 and TRBJ1-1, with a possible D match to TRBD1 (5 bases). V was clipped by 5 bases and J by 6 bases, with 19 bases between them. Germline V CDR1 and CDR2: LNHDA, SQIVND (reference sequence). CDR3 length equals 15 residues. Written as DNA, the CDR3 is TGTGCCAGTAGTCAAGGGGCGGGGGTGACCGCTGAAGCTTTCTTT. Protein sequence: CASSQGAGVTAEAFF.

The gene calls are TRBV5-1 and TRBJ2-7; 7 bases match TRBD1. V was clipped by 4 bases and J by 5 bases; unmatched bases: 9. In germline, CDR1 is SGHRS, CDR2 YFSETQ. This CDR3 comprises 14 residues. CDR3 DNA: TGCGCCAGCAGCGGGGGACAGCCGGCCGACGAGCAGTACTTC. Translating it yields CASSGGQPADEQYF.

This chain joins TRBV2 and TRBJ1-1, with D uncertain. Trimming cost V 6 bases and J 2 bases, with 10 bases left between them. The germline V gene has CDR1 SNHLY and CDR2 FYNNEI. The CDR3 spans 13 residues. CDR3 protein: CASRTDINTEAFF. The CDR3 DNA is TGTGCCAGCAGGACCGACATAAACACTGAAGCTTTCTTT.

The gene calls are TRBV29-1 and TRBJ1-1, with TRBD1 matching 8 bases. Looked up from germline, CDR1 is SQVTM and CDR2 is ANQGSEA. V dropped 6 bases and J dropped 4; count of bases not matched to a gene: 7. This CDR3 comprises 13 residues. This chain's CDR3 is CSVDYRGGTEAFF. The CDR3 DNA reads as TGCAGCGTAGATTACAGGGGGGGCACTGAAGCTTTCTTT.

This clone has more than one count but fewer than ten. The genes are TRBV4-3 and TRBJ1-1; perhaps TRBD1 as D (5 bases). CDR1 and CDR2 from the germline V gene are LGHNA and YSLEER. This CDR3 is built from 13 residues. The V end lost 3 bases, the J end lost 0 bases, and 5 bases lay between the germline ends. The CDR3 nucleotides read TGCGCCAGCAGCCACAGGGTGAACACTGAAGCTTTCTTT. Protein product: CASSHRVNTEAFF.

The chain uses TRBV7-8 and TRBJ1-1; 7 bases fit TRBD1. Germline V gene lookup returns CDR1 SGHVS and CDR2 FQNEAQ. The length of the CDR3 is 13 residues. Trimming at V came to 4 bases and at J to 8 bases, leaving 7 bases not matched to a gene. The CDR3 DNA reads as TGTGCCAGCAGCTCAATCTCCAGGGGGGAAGCTTTCTTT. It yields the protein CASSSISRGEAFF.

The chain combines TRBV7-7 with TRBJ2-1; D is unresolved. This CDR3 has 14 amino acids. V lost 1 base and J lost 4, with 8 bases in between. Germline CDR1 reads SSHAT; CDR2 reads FNYEAQ (reference sequence). The CDR3 coding sequence is TGTGCCAGCAGCTTAGATGGCAGATACAATGAGCAGTTCTTC. Translating gives CASSLDGRYNEQFF.

The CDR3 region is CASSLGQSVGVQGQSYEQYF. In DNA, the CDR3 is TGTGCCAGCAGCTTAGGTCAGTCGGTCGGGGTGCAGGGGCAATCCTACGAGCAGTACTTC. The V gene is TRBV7-6, the J gene TRBJ2-7, with TRBD1 as a possible D gene (6 bases). V was clipped by 1 base and J by 1 base, with 26 bases between them. This CDR3 has 20 residues. Germline assignment: CDR1 SGHVS and CDR2 FNYEAQ. The entire variable domain, with the rest obtained from reference TRBV7-6 and TRBJ2-7, is as follows: GAGVSQSPRYKVTKRGQDVALRCDPISGHVSLYWYRQALGQGPEFLTYFNYEAQQDKSGLPNDRFSAERPEGSISTLTIQRTEQRDSAMYRCASSLGQSVGVQGQSYEQYFGPGTRLTVT.

This clone occurred once. The J gene is TRBJ1-4, the V gene TRBV29-1; the D gene is possibly TRBD1 (5 bases). CDR3 length: 14 amino acids. Germline V lookup: CDR1 SQVTM, CDR2 ANQGSEA. Trimming pared 5 bases from V and 0 bases from J, leaving 10 bases between. For the CDR3, the DNA is TGCAGCGTTAGGGGCGGCGCAACTAATGAAAAACTGTTTTTT. Amino acids: CSVRGGATNEKLFF.

The chain employs TRBV5-5 and TRBJ2-1; TRBD1 aligns across 8 bases. The junction had 3 bases not matched to a gene; V was cut back by 4 bases and J by 0 bases. Germline CDR1 and CDR2: SGHKS and YYEKEE (reference sequence). The CDR3 covers 15 residues. CDR3 sequence (DNA): TGTGCCAGCAGCCATGGACAGGGCTCCTACAATGAGCAGTTCTTC. Encoded protein: CASSHGQGSYNEQFF. Using reference TRBV5-5 and TRBJ2-1 for the parts outside the CDR3, the full variable domain is DAGVTQSPTHLIKTRGQQVTLRCSPISGHKSVSWYQQVLGQGPQFIFQYYEKEERGRGNFPDRFSARQFPNYSSELNVNALLLGDSALYLCASSHGQGSYNEQFFGPGTRLTVL.

The chain employs TRBV11-3 and TRBJ1-1; D gene unclear. V gave up 1 base and J gave up 2 bases, with 5 bases separating them. Germline V gene sequence: CDR1 SGHNT, CDR2 YENEEA. This CDR3 spans 13 amino acids. The CDR3 loop reads CASSLGSNTEAFF. The CDR3, as DNA: TGTGCCAGCAGCTTAGGCAGTAACACTGAAGCTTTCTTT.

The chain employs TRBV28 and TRBJ1-5, with TRBD1 identical over 9 bases. The CDR3 has 14 residues. Looked up from germline, CDR1 is MDHEN and CDR2 is SYDVKM. Trimming cost V 6 bases and J 9 bases; bases outside gene matches: 9. The CDR3 DNA reads TGTGCCAGCAGGGACAGGGGCTCCGGGGGGCCCCAGCATTTT. Translated: CASRDRGSGGPQHF.

The rearrangement joins TRBV6-1 to TRBJ1-4; 10 bases fit TRBD1. Germline values: CDR1 MNHNS, CDR2 SASEGT. The CDR3 is 19 amino acids. V dropped 2 bases and J dropped 3; count of bases not matched to a gene: 12. CDR3 residues: CASSEPGQGMTGANEKLFF. The CDR3 region has the DNA TGTGCCAGCAGTGAACCGGGACAGGGGATGACTGGGGCTAATGAAAAACTGTTTTTT.